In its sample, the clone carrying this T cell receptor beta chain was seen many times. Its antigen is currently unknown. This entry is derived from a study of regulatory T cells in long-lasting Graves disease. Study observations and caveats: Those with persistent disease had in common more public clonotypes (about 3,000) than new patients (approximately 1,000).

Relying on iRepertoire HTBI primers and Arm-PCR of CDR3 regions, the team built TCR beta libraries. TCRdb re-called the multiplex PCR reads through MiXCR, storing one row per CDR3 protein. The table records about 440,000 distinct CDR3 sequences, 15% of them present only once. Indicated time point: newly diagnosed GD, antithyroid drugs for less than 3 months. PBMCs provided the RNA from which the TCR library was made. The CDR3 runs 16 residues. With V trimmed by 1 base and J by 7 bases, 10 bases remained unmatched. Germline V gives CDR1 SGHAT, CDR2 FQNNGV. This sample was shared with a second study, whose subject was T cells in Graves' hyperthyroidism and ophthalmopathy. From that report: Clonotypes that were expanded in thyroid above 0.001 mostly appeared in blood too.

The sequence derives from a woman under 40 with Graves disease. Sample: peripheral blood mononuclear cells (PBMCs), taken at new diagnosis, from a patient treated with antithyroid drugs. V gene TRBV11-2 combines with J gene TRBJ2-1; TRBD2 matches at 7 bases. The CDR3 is CASSLVFAGDNNEQFF. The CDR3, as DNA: TGTGCCAGCAGCTTAGTTTTTGCGGGAGACAATAATGAGCAGTTCTTC.